Below, 15 T cell receptor beta chains from the same sample are listed, as sequenced in a study of OX40 agonist ivuxolimab in advanced cancers. The data were produced by immunoSEQ multiplex PCR, yet TCRdb's version contains in-frame clones alone and is incomplete. This sample has just under 100,000 clones; 94% occur once, and the top ten carry less than 0.2%. The input for sequencing was CD4+ or CD8+ T cells sorted from blood, taken in a trial of the OX40 agonist ivuxolimab. These receptors all come from an adult with an advanced solid tumor such as melanoma, head and neck, liver or kidney cancer.

The J gene is TRBJ2-7, the V gene TRBV10-3; D is possibly TRBD1 (6 bases). V gave up 4 bases and J gave up 3 bases, with 19 bases separating them. From germline, CDR1 is ENHRY and CDR2 SYGVKD. This CDR3 spans 16 amino acids. The CDR3 reads CAISASPTGSSYEQYF. DNA for the CDR3: TGTGCCATCAGTGCAAGTCCCACAGGGAGCAGCTACGAGCAGTACTTC.

The V call is TRBV7-3, the J call TRBJ1-1; D unclear. V lost 5 bases to trimming and J lost 1 base, with 14 bases between them. This CDR3 is 15 amino acids long. Germline V gene lookup returns CDR1 SGHTA and CDR2 FQGTGA. This chain's CDR3 is CASSPWTGQNTEAFF. In DNA, the CDR3 is TGTGCCAGCAGCCCCTGGACCGGGCAGAACACTGAAGCTTTCTTT.

V gene TRBV7-6 combines with J gene TRBJ2-2; TRBD2 matches 9 bases. J was trimmed by 1 base and V by 4 bases; bases with no gene match: 4. From germline, CDR1 is SGHVS and CDR2 FNYEAQ. The CDR3 is made up of 16 amino acids. DNA of the CDR3: TGTGCCAGCAGCTCCCGACTAGCGGAGAACACCGGGGAGCTGTTTTTT. It specifies CASSSRLAENTGELFF.

This chain uses TRBV28 with TRBJ2-3; 8 positions match TRBD2. Trimming took 6 bases from V and 8 from J; bases not matched to a gene: 10. The germline gives CDR1 MDHEN, CDR2 SYDVKM. There are 14 residues in the CDR3. CDR3: CASRSVGGGSTQYF. DNA for the CDR3: TGTGCCAGCAGGTCGGTCGGGGGGGGATCTACGCAGTATTTT. The whole variable domain, filled in from reference TRBV28 and TRBJ2-3, reads DVKVTQSSRYLVKRTGEKVFLECVQDMDHENMFWYRQDPGLGLRLIYFSYDVKMKEKGDIPEGYSVSREKKERFSLILESASTNQTSMYLCASRSVGGGSTQYFGPGTRLTVL.

This sequence joins TRBV10-3 and TRBJ2-5, with TRBD2 matching over 13 bases. V dropped 10 bases and J dropped 4; count of bases not matched to a gene: 3. The CDR3 consists of 13 residues. CDR1 ENHRY and CDR2 SYGVKD come from the germline V gene. CDR3 coding DNA: TGTGCCACCGGACTAGCGGGAGTAGAGACCCAGTACTTC. Amino acids: CATGLAGVETQYF.

The chain links TRBV18 to TRBJ2-7; unclear D gene. The CDR3 loop spans 13 amino acids. V was shortened by 5 bases and J by 0 bases, with 8 bases between the two germline ends. Germline V CDR1 and CDR2: KGHSH, LQKENI. CDR3 sequence (DNA): TGTGCCAGCTCAGCCGGTCGCTCCTACGAGCAGTACTTC. Translating gives CASSAGRSYEQYF.

V gene TRBV7-3 combines with J gene TRBJ1-1, with a possible D match to TRBD1 (5 bases). V lost 5 bases to trimming and J lost 0 bases, with 16 bases between them. The CDR3 length is 16 residues. Germline CDR1 and CDR2: SGHTA and FQGTGA. The CDR3 DNA reads TGTGCCAGCAGCCCGGGAAGGGGCCTACTGAACACTGAAGCTTTCTTT. Its translation is CASSPGRGLLNTEAFF.

This clone was counted once. This chain uses TRBV6-6 with TRBJ2-4; the match to TRBD2 covers 7 bases. The CDR3 is 16 residues long. V trimming: 0 bases; J trimming: 0 bases; junction bases outside the gene matches: 2. Germline CDR1 reads MNHNY; CDR2 reads SVGAGI (reference sequence). The CDR3 DNA follows: TGTGCCAGCAGTTACTCCGTAGCGGGAGCCAAAAACATTCAGTACTTC. Its translation: CASSYSVAGAKNIQYF.

The chain uses TRBV7-3 and TRBJ2-5; tentatively, D is TRBD2 (6 bases). This CDR3 is built from 14 residues. CDR1 and CDR2 from the germline V gene are SGHTA and FQGTGA. The V and J ends lost 2 bases and 7 bases respectively, with 14 bases between them. CDR3 nucleotide sequence: TGTGCCAGCAGCTTAGGGACTGAGGCAGGGACCCAGTACTTC. Encoded protein: CASSLGTEAGTQYF.

V gene TRBV7-2 combines with J gene TRBJ2-7, with TRBD1 matching over 7 bases. This CDR3 has 13 residues. Germline CDR1 SGHTA, CDR2 FQGNSA. With V trimmed by 3 bases and J by 2 bases, 1 base remained unmatched. The CDR3: CASSLDRPYEQYF. The CDR3 DNA reads TGTGCCAGCAGCTTGGACAGGCCCTACGAGCAGTACTTC.

The CDR3 coding sequence is TGTGCCATCAGTGACCCGGACAGGGAGATCGGTAATGAAAAACTGTTTTTT. It translates to CAISDPDREIGNEKLFF. V gene TRBV10-3 combines with J gene TRBJ1-4; TRBD1 matches 8 bases. CDR1 and CDR2 from the germline V gene are ENHRY and SYGVKD. V lost 3 bases and J lost 4; bases outside the gene matches: 10. CDR3 length: 17 amino acids.

This clone has only one observation. The chain combines TRBV9 with TRBJ2-5; D may correspond to TRBD1 or TRBD2 (5 bases each). CDR1 SGDLS and CDR2 YYNGEE come from the germline V gene. The CDR3 covers 14 residues. Trimming pared 0 bases from V and 4 bases from J, leaving 10 bases between. CDR3 sequence: CASSVAGQGETQYF. In nucleotides, the CDR3 is TGTGCCAGCAGCGTAGCGGGGCAGGGAGAGACCCAGTACTTC.

V gene TRBV6-1 combines with J gene TRBJ1-5; D may be TRBD1 (5 bases). CDR3 length: 14 residues. Germline CDR1 and CDR2: MNHNS and SASEGT. V was cut by 1 base and J by 4 bases, with 8 bases left in between. This CDR3 reads CASSEVWGNQPQHF. Here the CDR3 DNA reads TGTGCCAGCAGTGAAGTATGGGGGAATCAGCCCCAGCATTTT.

The chain is built from TRBV28 and TRBJ2-2; D uncertain. V shed 7 bases and J shed 5 bases, with 8 bases lying between them. This CDR3 contains 12 residues. Germline V gives CDR1 MDHEN, CDR2 SYDVKM. CDR3 in amino acids: CASNRLTGELFF. The CDR3 DNA follows: TGTGCCAGCAATCGGTTGACCGGGGAGCTGTTTTTT.

This clone was observed once. This chain joins TRBV25-1 and TRBJ2-2; D tentatively reads TRBD1 or TRBD2 (5 bases each). The germline CDR1 and CDR2 sequences are MGHDK and SYGVNS. V was pared by 5 bases and J by 2 bases, with 15 bases between. The CDR3 spans 16 residues. CDR3 sequence: CASSPLGTGNTGELFF. In DNA form, the CDR3 reads TGTGCCAGCAGTCCCCTGGGGACCGGTAACACCGGGGAGCTGTTTTTT. The full variable domain, in which reference TRBV25-1 and TRBJ2-2 provide the parts outside the CDR3, is EADIYQTPRYLVIGTGKKITLECSQTMGHDKMYWYQQDPGMELHLIHYSYGVNSTEKGDLSSESTVSRIRTEHFPLTLESARPSHTSQYLCASSPLGTGNTGELFFGEGSRLTVL.